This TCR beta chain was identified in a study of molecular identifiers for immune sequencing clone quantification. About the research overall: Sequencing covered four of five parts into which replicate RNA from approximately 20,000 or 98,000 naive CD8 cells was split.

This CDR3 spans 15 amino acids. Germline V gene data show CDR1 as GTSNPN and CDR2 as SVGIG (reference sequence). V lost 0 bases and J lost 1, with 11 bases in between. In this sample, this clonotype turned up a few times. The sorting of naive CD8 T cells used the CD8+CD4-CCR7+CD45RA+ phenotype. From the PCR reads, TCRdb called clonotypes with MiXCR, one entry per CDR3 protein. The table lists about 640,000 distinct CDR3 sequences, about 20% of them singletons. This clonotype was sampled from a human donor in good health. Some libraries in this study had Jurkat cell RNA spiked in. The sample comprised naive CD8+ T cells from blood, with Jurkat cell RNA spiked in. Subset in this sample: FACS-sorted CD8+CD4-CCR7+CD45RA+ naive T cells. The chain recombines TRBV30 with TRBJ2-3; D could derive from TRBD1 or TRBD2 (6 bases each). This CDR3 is CAWSVLGGRTDTQYF. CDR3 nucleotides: TGTGCCTGGAGTGTACTAGGGGGGCGCACAGATACGCAGTATTTT.